This T cell receptor (beta chain) was identified in a study of cytomegalovirus exposure and HLA in healthy donors. This CDR3 has 14 residues. V was trimmed by 1 base and J by 3 bases, leaving 7 bases between them. Germline V gives CDR1 MNHNS, CDR2 SASEGT. Concerning this clone: Its antigen remains unknown.

The PCR made use of 60 Vbeta and 13 Jbeta primers. Data came from immunoSEQ multiplex PCR; TCRdb stores just in-frame clones and leaves some out. Of 89,000 or so clones in the sample, over 75% were seen once. Overall study findings and caveats: CMV serostatus was the only recorded immune exposure for donors.

V gene TRBV6-1 combines with J gene TRBJ1-5; TRBD1 is a possible D gene (6 bases). The TCR originated in a boy between 5 and 17 years old in good health and CMV-seronegative. Input material: PBMCs. The CDR3 is CASSEGTVNQPQHF. The CDR3 DNA follows: TGTGCCAGCAGTGAAGGGACAGTCAATCAGCCCCAGCATTTT.